This T cell receptor (beta chain) was documented in a study of read filtering for tumor transcriptome and immune sequencing. Overall study: The cohort had over 16 men and 14 women aged about 45 to 80, mean about 68 years. By R-ISS, stages I, II and III held approximately 8, 16 and 7 patients. After DNase treatment, RNA was made into whole-transcriptome libraries.

Overall study results and limits: Without single-read clonotypes, shared clonotype proportions correlated more between IR-seq and RNA-seq.

Molecular barcoded adaptors covering alpha/delta and beta/gamma chains were used on roughly 370 ng RNA. One entry per CDR3 protein results from TCRdb running MiXCR on the reads. Here the sample spans 35,000 to 50,000 distinct CDR3 sequences, 10% to 15% being singletons. With regard to this clonotype: Its antigen is currently unknown.

Trimming stripped 2 bases from V and 3 bases from J, with 18 bases between. Germline V gene lookup returns CDR1 SGHDT and CDR2 YYEEEE. The CDR3 is 16 amino acids. This chain joins TRBV5-6 and TRBJ2-7; weak D call: TRBD1 (5 bases). The clonotype comes from a donor older than 35 with multiple myeloma. The sequencing input was a population of CD138-negative cells sorted from bone marrow. As DNA, the CDR3 is TGTGCCAGCAGCTTAAACCGACAGAGACTGCTCTACGAGCAGTACTTC. This translates into CASSLNRQRLLYEQYF.